This T cell receptor (beta chain) was sequenced for a study of shared clonotypes between healthy human individuals. Study in general: The study drew on a couple of women and a few men aged 18 to 49 as donors.

Only in-frame clones appear in the TCRdb table, and some are missing; sequencing was by immunoSEQ multiplex PCR. Of some 1,900,000 clones in the sample, about 94% are singletons; the top ten hold more than 0.9%. Study results and caveats: With few donors, the genetic and exposure-history diversity represented was limited. Rarefaction indicated that sorted-subset sequencing remained incomplete although depth was large. Clonotypes shared by all four donors outscored non-shared clonotypes in generation probability.

Concerning this clone itself: What it binds is not known.

Naive CD8 cells lacked CD45RO, underwent positive selection for CCR7 and left out terminally differentiated effector memory CD45RA+ cells. The sequence was collected from a man aged 18 to 29 in good health. The sample consisted of naive CD8+ T cells sorted from blood.

CDR3 nucleotides: TGTGCCAGCAGTGCCGGACAGGGAGCCAACTATGGCTACACCTTC. It specifies CASSAGQGANYGYTF. The chain links TRBV6-1 to TRBJ1-2; 8 bases line up with TRBD1. This CDR3 is 15 amino acids long. From germline, CDR1 is MNHNS and CDR2 SASEGT. V shed 4 bases, J shed 2 bases, and the junction held 6 bases outside the gene matches.